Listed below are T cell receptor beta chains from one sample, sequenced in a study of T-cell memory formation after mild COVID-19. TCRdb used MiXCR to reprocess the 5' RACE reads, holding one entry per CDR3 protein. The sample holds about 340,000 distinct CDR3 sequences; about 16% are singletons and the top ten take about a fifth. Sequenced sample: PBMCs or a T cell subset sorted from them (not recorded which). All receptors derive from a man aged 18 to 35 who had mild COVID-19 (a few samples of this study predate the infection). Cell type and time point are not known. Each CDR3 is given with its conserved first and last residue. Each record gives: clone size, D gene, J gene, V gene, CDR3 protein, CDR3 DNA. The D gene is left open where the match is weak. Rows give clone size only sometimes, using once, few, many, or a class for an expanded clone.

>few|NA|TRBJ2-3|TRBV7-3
CASSLWRTGTDTQYF
TGTGCCAGCAGCTTATGGCGAACAGGGACAGATACGCAGTATTTT
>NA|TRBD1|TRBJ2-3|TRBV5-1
CASSRDRAGLTQYF
TGCGCCAGCAGCCGGGACAGGGCTGGTCTCACGCAGTATTTT
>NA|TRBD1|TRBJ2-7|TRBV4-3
CASSLRQGDEQYF
TGCGCCAGCAGCCTAAGACAGGGGGACGAGCAGTACTTC
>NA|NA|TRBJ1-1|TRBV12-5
CASKPGSNTEAFF
TGTGCTAGCAAACCCGGGTCGAACACTGAAGCTTTCTTT
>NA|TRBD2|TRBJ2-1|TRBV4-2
CASSHGGGPQDNEQFF
TGTGCCAGCAGCCACGGCGGGGGGCCTCAGGACAATGAGCAGTTCTTC
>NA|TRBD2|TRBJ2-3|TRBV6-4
CASSPLTSGTDTQYF
TGTGCCAGCAGCCCACTGACTAGCGGCACAGATACGCAGTATTTT
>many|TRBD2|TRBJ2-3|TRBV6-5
CASRPSGAPDTQYF
TGTGCCAGCAGACCCAGCGGGGCACCAGATACGCAGTATTTT
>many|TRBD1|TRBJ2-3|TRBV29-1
CSVESQLDRGDTQYF
TGCAGCGTTGAATCCCAATTAGACAGGGGAGATACGCAGTATTTT
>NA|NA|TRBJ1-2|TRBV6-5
CASSPLISTNYGYTF
TGTGCCAGCAGCCCCTTGATCTCTACTAACTATGGCTACACCTTC
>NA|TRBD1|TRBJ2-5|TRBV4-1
CASSLTGETEETQYF
TGCGCCAGCAGCCTGACAGGGGAGACGGAAGAGACCCAGTACTTC
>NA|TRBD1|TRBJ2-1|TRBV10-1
CASSSPGTGRNEQFF
TGCGCCAGCAGTTCCCCCGGGACAGGGCGCAATGAGCAGTTCTTC
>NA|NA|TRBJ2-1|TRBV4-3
CASSAYGAGFGSSEQFF
TGCGCCAGCAGCGCTTACGGTGCCGGGTTCGGGTCGAGTGAGCAGTTCTTC
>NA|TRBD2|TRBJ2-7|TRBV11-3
CASRILAGETYEQYF
TGTGCCAGCAGGATACTAGCGGGGGAGACGTACGAGCAGTACTTC
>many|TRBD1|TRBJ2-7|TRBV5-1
CASSLGLDRALSYEQYF
TGCGCCAGCAGCTTGGGTCTAGACAGGGCCCTCTCCTACGAGCAGTACTTC
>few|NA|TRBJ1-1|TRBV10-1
CARRGGHLNTEAFF
TGCGCCAGGCGTGGGGGACACCTGAACACTGAAGCTTTCTTT
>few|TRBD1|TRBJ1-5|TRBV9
CASSASGGNQPQHF
TGTGCCAGCAGCGCTTCAGGGGGGAATCAGCCCCAGCATTTT
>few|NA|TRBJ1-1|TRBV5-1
CASSIWGRTEAFF
TGCGCCAGCAGTATCTGGGGGAGAACTGAAGCTTTCTTT
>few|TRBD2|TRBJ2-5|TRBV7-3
CASSATGTSGGRVTQYF
TGTGCCAGCAGCGCGACCGGGACTAGCGGGGGCCGGGTGACCCAGTACTTC
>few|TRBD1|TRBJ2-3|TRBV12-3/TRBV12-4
CASNIRDRVRDTQYF
TGTGCCAGCAACATCCGGGACAGGGTTCGTGATACGCAGTATTTT
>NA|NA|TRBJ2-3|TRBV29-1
CSVGGLSTDTQYF
TGCAGCGTGGGCGGCCTCAGCACAGATACGCAGTATTTT
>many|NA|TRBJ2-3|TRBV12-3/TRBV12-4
CASTNPERGTDTQYF
TGTGCCAGCACTAACCCGGAGCGGGGCACAGATACGCAGTATTTT
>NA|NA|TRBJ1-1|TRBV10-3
CAISATGLWNTEAFF
TGTGCCATCAGTGCAACAGGATTATGGAACACTGAAGCTTTCTTT
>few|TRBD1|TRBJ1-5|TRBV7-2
CASSLGDRGYQPQHF
TGTGCCAGCAGCTTAGGAGACAGGGGTTATCAGCCCCAGCATTTT
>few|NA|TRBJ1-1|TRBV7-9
CASSLGWGWREAFF
TGTGCCAGCAGCTTAGGGTGGGGTTGGAGGGAAGCTTTCTTT
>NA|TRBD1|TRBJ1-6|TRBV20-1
CSARGGTEANSPLHF
TGCAGTGCTAGAGGGGGGACAGAGGCAAATTCACCCCTCCACTTT
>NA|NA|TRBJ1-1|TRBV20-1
CSARELLQGSGTEAFF
TGCAGTGCTAGAGAGCTCCTACAGGGTTCCGGGACTGAAGCTTTCTTT
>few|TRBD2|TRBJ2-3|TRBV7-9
CASSSQKSGTSGFTDTQYF
TGTGCCAGCAGCTCCCAAAAATCCGGGACTAGCGGTTTCACAGATACGCAGTATTTT
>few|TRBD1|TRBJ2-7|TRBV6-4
CASSRDRGREQYF
TGTGCCAGCAGTCGGGACAGGGGGCGTGAGCAGTACTTC
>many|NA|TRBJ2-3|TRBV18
CASSPRASVADTQYF
TGTGCCAGCTCACCACGGGCTAGCGTGGCAGATACGCAGTATTTT
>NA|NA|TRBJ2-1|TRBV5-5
CASRRRGSDEQFF
TGTGCCAGCAGACGGAGGGGGTCCGATGAGCAGTTCTTC
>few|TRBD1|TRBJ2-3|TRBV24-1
CATSSGQGGTDTQYF
TGTGCCACCAGTTCGGGACAGGGCGGCACAGATACGCAGTATTTT
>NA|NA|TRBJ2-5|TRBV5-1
CASSLTGPLQETQYF
TGCGCCAGCAGCTTGACGGGGCCCCTCCAAGAGACCCAGTACTTC
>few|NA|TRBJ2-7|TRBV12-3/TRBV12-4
CASSSGLTLYEQYF
TGTGCCAGCAGCTCCGGGTTAACTCTCTACGAGCAGTACTTC
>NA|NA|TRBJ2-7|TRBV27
CASSLSGGGSYEQYF
TGTGCCAGCAGTTTATCGGGGGGTGGCTCCTACGAGCAGTACTTC
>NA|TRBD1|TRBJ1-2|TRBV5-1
CASSFPATGNYGYTF
TGCGCCAGCAGCTTCCCCGCGACAGGGAACTATGGCTACACCTTC
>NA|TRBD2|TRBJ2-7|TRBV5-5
CASSWGTSGTYEQYF
TGTGCCAGCAGTTGGGGGACTAGCGGAACCTACGAGCAGTACTTC
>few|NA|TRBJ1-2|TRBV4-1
CASSQAGTREANYGYTF
TGCGCCAGCAGCCAAGCCGGGACAAGGGAGGCTAACTATGGCTACACCTTC
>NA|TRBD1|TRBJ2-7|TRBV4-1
CASSQGDRPGYEQYF
TGCGCCAGCAGCCAAGGGGACAGGCCTGGCTACGAGCAGTACTTC
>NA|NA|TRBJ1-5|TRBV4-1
CASSQRTASPQPQHF
TGCGCCAGCAGCCAACGGACAGCCTCCCCGCAGCCCCAGCATTTT
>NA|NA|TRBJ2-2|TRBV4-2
CASSPRRGRIGQNTGELFF
TGTGCCAGCAGCCCTCGTCGGGGACGTATTGGGCAGAACACCGGGGAGCTGTTTTTT
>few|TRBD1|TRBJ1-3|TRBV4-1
CASSQDPVGQGGIGNTIYF
TGCGCCAGCAGCCAAGATCCGGTAGGGCAAGGGGGCATCGGAAACACCATATATTTT
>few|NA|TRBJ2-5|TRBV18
CASSQSQGNQETQYF
TGTGCCAGCTCTCAGTCACAGGGAAACCAAGAGACCCAGTACTTC
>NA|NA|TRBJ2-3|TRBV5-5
CASSPLGGYGDTQYF
TGTGCCAGCAGCCCTCTAGGGGGGTACGGAGATACGCAGTATTTT
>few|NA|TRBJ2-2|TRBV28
CASTDYKPNTGELFF
TGTGCCAGCACTGACTACAAACCGAACACCGGGGAGCTGTTTTTT
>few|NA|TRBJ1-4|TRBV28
CASSLFGHPKWGEKLFF
TGTGCCAGCAGTTTATTCGGACACCCCAAATGGGGTGAAAAACTGTTTTTT
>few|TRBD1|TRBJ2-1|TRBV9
CASSEQGGNNEQFF
TGTGCCAGCAGCGAACAGGGGGGAAACAATGAGCAGTTCTTC
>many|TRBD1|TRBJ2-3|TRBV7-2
CATSTGGGWTQYF
TGTGCCACGTCGACAGGGGGAGGATGGACGCAGTATTTT
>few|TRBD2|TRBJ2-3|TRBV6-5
CASRTPSGGTTSTDTQYF
TGTGCCAGCAGGACACCTAGCGGGGGCACCACTAGCACAGATACGCAGTATTTT
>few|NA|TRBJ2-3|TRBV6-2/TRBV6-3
CASSYSNPGLFADTQYF
TGTGCCAGCAGTTACTCGAACCCGGGACTGTTTGCAGATACGCAGTATTTT
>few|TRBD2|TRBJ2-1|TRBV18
CASSPPLAGVGHNEQFF
TGTGCCAGCTCACCACCATTAGCGGGGGTCGGCCACAATGAGCAGTTCTTC